At least ten counts were recorded for the clone carrying this TCR beta chain. Its target is not known. Trimming took 0 bases from V and 0 from J, leaving 13 bases between them. Germline V lookup: CDR1 SGDLS, CDR2 YYNGEE. The CDR3 spans 17 residues. These data originate in a study of CD8 T cells in ankylosing spondylitis. Points from the study as a whole: What seemed typical of ankylosing spondylitis blood was a TCR beta motif built from several highly homologous variants. Reports say disease-linked clones showed up significantly more in matched ankylosing spondylitis synovial fluid.

Researchers built TCR beta libraries using quantitative 5'-RACE with molecular barcodes. TCRdb analysed the 5' RACE reads with MiXCR anew, one entry per CDR3 protein. The repertoire holds 25,000 to 30,000 distinct CDR3 sequences, with about 5.2% as singletons. The source is a female donor with ankylosing spondylitis or in good health (not recorded which). Input material: blood, either unsorted or a sorted T cell fraction (not recorded which). The chain couples TRBV9 to TRBJ1-3; D call uncertain. The CDR3 DNA reads TGTGCCAGCAGCGTAGCTACGGGTTGGTCCTCTGGAAACACCATATATTTT. Amino acids: CASSVATGWSSGNTIYF.